The rows below give T cell receptor beta chains drawn from one sample of a study of T cell responses to AZD1222 COVID-19 vaccine. Sequencing was performed with immunoSEQ multiplex PCR; in TCRdb, only in-frame clones are kept and a portion is missing. This sample yields more than 100,000 clones, of which 65% to 90% are seen a single time; around 7.9% belongs to the top ten. Sequenced here: peripheral blood, sampled 28 days after the second dose of the MenACWY control vaccine. Every receptor here comes from an adult who received the MenACWY meningococcal vaccine as a control. Both conserved end residues are part of each CDR3. The D gene is left open where the match is weak. Expanded clones are given a class, and other clones once, few, many or no size at all.

.	TRBJ2-1	TRBD2	TRBV6-2/TRBV6-3	TGTGCCAGCAGTTACATGGGTGGCGGGACTAGCAAGAATGAGCAGTTCTTC	CASSYMGGGTSKNEQFF
.	TRBJ2-5	TRBD2	TRBV15	TGTGCCACCAGCACTGATTCCCCTAAAGCTAGCGGGGGTCCGCAAGAGACCCAGTACTTC	CATSTDSPKASGGPQETQYF
few	TRBJ1-5	TRBD1	TRBV19	TGTGCCAGTAGTAGAGGACAGGGGGCCCATCAGCCCCAGCATTTT	CASSRGQGAHQPQHF
.	TRBJ2-4	TRBD2	TRBV28	TGTGCCAGCAGGACACAGACCGGGGGGAACATTCAGTACTTC	CASRTQTGGNIQYF
.	TRBJ2-5	.	TRBV6-2/TRBV6-3	TGTGCCAGCAGTCCAACAGGGTCATGGACCCAGTACTTC	CASSPTGSWTQYF
.	TRBJ2-1	.	TRBV19	TGTGCCAGTAGTGCCGGGACGGTCTACAATGAGCAGTTCTTC	CASSAGTVYNEQFF
.	TRBJ1-1	TRBD1	TRBV7-6	TGTGCCAGCAGCCCAGGACAGGGGGTTGGCACTGAAGCTTTCTTT	CASSPGQGVGTEAFF
.	TRBJ1-5	.	TRBV6-2/TRBV6-3	TGTGCCAGCAGCAGACAGGTGCCGGGGAATCAGCCCCAGCATTTT	CASSRQVPGNQPQHF
.	TRBJ1-3	.	TRBV18	TGTGCCAGCTCACTTCGAGAGGGGCGCGACCTCGGAAACACCATATATTTT	CASSLREGRDLGNTIYF
.	TRBJ1-2	.	TRBV7-2	TGTGCCAGCAGCTTATGGGGTTCTAACGGCGGCTACACCTTC	CASSLWGSNGGYTF
once	TRBJ2-1	TRBD2	TRBV4-2	TGTGCCAGCAGCCAAGTCTTAGCGGGGGGCTCCGTTGAGCAGTTCTTC	CASSQVLAGGSVEQFF
once	TRBJ1-1	.	TRBV7-2	TGTGCCAGCAGCTCCACGGCCGAGTGGACTGAAGCTTTCTTT	CASSSTAEWTEAFF
.	TRBJ2-7	.	TRBV19	TGTGCCAGTAGCCATGAGGCGTCCCCCTACGAGCAGTACTTC	CASSHEASPYEQYF
.	TRBJ1-5	TRBD1	TRBV7-8	TGTGCCAGCAGCTTAGCCCCGCACAGGGGGGCTGATCAGCCCCAGCATTTT	CASSLAPHRGADQPQHF
.	TRBJ2-3	.	TRBV14	TGTGCCAGCAGCCAGAACCCTTTTGATACGCAGTATTTT	CASSQNPFDTQYF
.	TRBJ2-1	TRBD2	TRBV3-1/TRBV3-2	TGTGCCAGCAGCCAAGGTAGACTAGCGGGGGGCCGTCTTTACAATGAGCAGTTCTTC	CASSQGRLAGGRLYNEQFF
.	TRBJ2-7	TRBD2	TRBV7-2	TGTGCCAGCAGCTTCGGGGGGGGAGACTACGAGCAGTACTTC	CASSFGGGDYEQYF
.	TRBJ1-1	TRBD1	TRBV11-3	TGTGCCAGCAGCCCGGGACAGAATGAAGCTTTCTTT	CASSPGQNEAFF
.	TRBJ1-5	TRBD1	TRBV29-1	TGCAGCGTTGGAACAGGGGTATCACGTCAGCCCCAGCATTTT	CSVGTGVSRQPQHF
.	TRBJ1-2	.	TRBV5-6	TGTGCCAGCACCACCTCCGGGGGGAGGCTCGGTAACTATGGCTACACCTTC	CASTTSGGRLGNYGYTF
.	TRBJ1-1	TRBD1	TRBV29-1	TGCAGCGTTGAATCAGACAGGGAGAACACTGAAGCTTTCTTT	CSVESDRENTEAFF
once	TRBJ1-1	TRBD1	TRBV15	TGTGCCACCAGCAGACGTCGGACAGGGGTTATGGAAGCTTTCTTT	CATSRRRTGVMEAFF
.	TRBJ2-1	TRBD2	TRBV27	TGTGCCAGCAGTCCTACTAGCGGGAGGGCCTGGGCCTACAATGAGCAGTTCTTC	CASSPTSGRAWAYNEQFF
.	TRBJ1-2	TRBD1	TRBV7-2	TGTGCCAGCAGCTTAGCCCATTCGACAGGGGGCGGCTATGGCTACACCTTC	CASSLAHSTGGGYGYTF
few	TRBJ2-2	TRBD1	TRBV29-1	TGCAGCGCTACGACAGGGGGCTACACCGGGGAGCTGTTTTTT	CSATTGGYTGELFF
.	TRBJ2-1	TRBD1	TRBV29-1	TGCAGCGTAGGACAGGGCCACTCCTACAATGAGCAGTTCTTC	CSVGQGHSYNEQFF
once	TRBJ1-6	.	TRBV5-3	TGTGCCAGAAGCCCTCTACGGGGTCCCAGGCTCAGTTCACCCCTCCACTTT	CARSPLRGPRLSSPLHF
.	TRBJ1-6	TRBD1	TRBV5-1	TGCGCCAGCAGCATGACCGGGACAGGGGGAACTTGGTCACCCCTCCACTTT	CASSMTGTGGTWSPLHF
.	TRBJ2-1	.	TRBV10-3	TGTGCCATCAGTCCCGGGACATTTTCGAGCTCCTACAATGAGCAGTTCTTC	CAISPGTFSSSYNEQFF
.	TRBJ1-5	.	TRBV7-2	TGTGCCAGCAGCTTAAGCGCCGCGGGCAATCAGCCCCAGCATTTT	CASSLSAAGNQPQHF
.	TRBJ1-4	TRBD1	TRBV5-1	TGCGCCAGCAGCTTTACGCGCAGGGGGGGTGAAAAACTGTTTTTT	CASSFTRRGGEKLFF
.	TRBJ2-2	.	TRBV7-3	TGTGCCAGCAGCTTAGGATTTAGAGGGCCGGACACCGGGGAGCTGTTTTTT	CASSLGFRGPDTGELFF
.	TRBJ1-4	TRBD1	TRBV5-1	TGCGCCAGCAGCTTGGGGCAGGGGGGCTTTACAACTAATGAAAAACTGTTTTTT	CASSLGQGGFTTNEKLFF
once	TRBJ2-3	TRBD2	TRBV15	TGTGCCACCAGCAGAGGGCGGGAGGGGGATACGCAGTATTTT	CATSRGREGDTQYF
once	TRBJ2-1	.	TRBV7-9	TGTGCCAGCAGCTTAGGGGACTGGCCCTACAATGAGCAGTTCTTC	CASSLGDWPYNEQFF
.	TRBJ1-1	.	TRBV30	TGTGCCTGGAGGGAGTTGGGTGAAGCTTTCTTT	CAWRELGEAFF
.	TRBJ1-4	TRBD1	TRBV10-1	TGCGCCAGCAGTGATTCGGGACAGCCAACTAATGAAAAACTGTTTTTT	CASSDSGQPTNEKLFF
.	TRBJ1-4	TRBD1	TRBV19	TGTGCCAGTACGTTACGGGGACAGGGCCCTGAAAAACTGTTTTTT	CASTLRGQGPEKLFF
.	TRBJ2-7	TRBD2	TRBV11-1	TGTGCCAGCAGCTTCCGACTAGCGGGGGGTTACGAGCAGTACTTC	CASSFRLAGGYEQYF
few	TRBJ1-1	.	TRBV5-1	TGCGCCAGCAGGTACAGGGAGGGCACTGAAGCTTTCTTT	CASRYREGTEAFF